This TCR beta chain was retrieved from a study of shared clonotypes between healthy human individuals. Study-level points and caveats: Among donors, clonotype sharing was expected to be affected by sequencing depth. The low donor count limited represented genetic and exposure-history diversity. What rarefaction showed was incomplete sorted-subset sequencing despite large depth.

Clones were sequenced by immunoSEQ multiplex PCR, and TCRdb holds only the in-frame ones, with some missing. The sample includes about 2 million clones, roughly 95% of them seen just once. A word on this clone: Its cognate antigen is unknown.

V shed 5 bases and J shed 1 base, with 12 bases lying between them. In germline, CDR1 is SGHTA, CDR2 FQGTGA. The CDR3 totals 15 residues. The sequencing sample was made of naive CD4+ T cells sorted from blood. Stated subset: CD45RA+ positively selected. The V gene is TRBV7-3, the J gene TRBJ2-1; D tentatively reads TRBD1 or TRBD2 (5 bases each). This receptor was identified in a man between 18 and 35 years old in good health. For the CDR3, the DNA is TGTGCCAGCAGCCCCGGGGCCTGGTCCTACAATGAGCAGTTCTTC. Amino acid sequence: CASSPGAWSYNEQFF.